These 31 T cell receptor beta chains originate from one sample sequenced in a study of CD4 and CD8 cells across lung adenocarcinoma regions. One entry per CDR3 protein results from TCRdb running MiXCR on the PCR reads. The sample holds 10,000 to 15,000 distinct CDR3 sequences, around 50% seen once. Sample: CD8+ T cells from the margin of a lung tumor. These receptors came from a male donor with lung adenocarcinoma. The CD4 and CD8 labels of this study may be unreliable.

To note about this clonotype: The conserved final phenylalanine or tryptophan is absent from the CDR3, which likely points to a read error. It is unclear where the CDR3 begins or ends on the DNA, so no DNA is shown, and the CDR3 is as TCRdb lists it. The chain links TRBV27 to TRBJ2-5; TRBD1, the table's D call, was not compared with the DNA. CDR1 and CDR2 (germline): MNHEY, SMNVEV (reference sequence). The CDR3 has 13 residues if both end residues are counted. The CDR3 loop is CAGWGRGPATRYS.

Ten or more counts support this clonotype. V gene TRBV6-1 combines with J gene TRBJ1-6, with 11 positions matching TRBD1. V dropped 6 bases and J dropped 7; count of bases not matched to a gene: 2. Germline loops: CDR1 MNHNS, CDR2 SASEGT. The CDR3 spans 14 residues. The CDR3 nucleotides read TGTGCCAGCAGCGGACAGGGGGCAAATTCACCCCTCCACTTT. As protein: CASSGQGANSPLHF.

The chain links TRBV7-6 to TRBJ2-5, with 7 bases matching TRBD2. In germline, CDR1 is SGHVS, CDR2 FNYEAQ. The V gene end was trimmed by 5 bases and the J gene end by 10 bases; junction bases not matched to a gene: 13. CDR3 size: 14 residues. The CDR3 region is CASSPSGPGGGQYF. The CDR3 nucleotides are TGTGCCAGCAGCCCCAGCGGGCCGGGGGGTGGCCAGTACTTC.

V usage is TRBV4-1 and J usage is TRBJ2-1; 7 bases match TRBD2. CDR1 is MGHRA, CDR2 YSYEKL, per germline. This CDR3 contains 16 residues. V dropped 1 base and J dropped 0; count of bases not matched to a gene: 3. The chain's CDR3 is CASSQVRGGSYNEQFF. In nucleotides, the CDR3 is TGCGCCAGCAGCCAAGTTCGCGGGGGCTCCTACAATGAGCAGTTCTTC.

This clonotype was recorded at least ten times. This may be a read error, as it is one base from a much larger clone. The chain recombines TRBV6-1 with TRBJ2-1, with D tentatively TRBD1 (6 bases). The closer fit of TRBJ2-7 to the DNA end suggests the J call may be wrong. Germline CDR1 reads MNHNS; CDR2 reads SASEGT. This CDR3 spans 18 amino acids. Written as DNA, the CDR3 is TGTGCCAGCAGCAGAAAAAGGGTGGACAGTGGGCCCCTCAATGAGCAGTACTTC. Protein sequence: CASSRKRVDSGPLNEQYF.

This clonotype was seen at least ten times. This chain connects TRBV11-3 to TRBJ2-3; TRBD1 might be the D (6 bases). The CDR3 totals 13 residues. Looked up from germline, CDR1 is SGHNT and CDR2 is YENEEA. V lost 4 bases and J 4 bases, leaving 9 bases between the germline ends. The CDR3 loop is CASSSTGSDTQYF. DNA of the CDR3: TGTGCCAGCAGCTCTACAGGGTCAGATACGCAGTATTTT.

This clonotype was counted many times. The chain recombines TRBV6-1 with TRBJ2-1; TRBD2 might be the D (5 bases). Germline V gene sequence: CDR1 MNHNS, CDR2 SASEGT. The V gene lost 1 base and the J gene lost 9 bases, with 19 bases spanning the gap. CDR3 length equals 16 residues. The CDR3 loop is CASSEDVERVYGEQFF. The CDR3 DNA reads TGTGCCAGCAGTGAAGACGTAGAGAGGGTTTATGGTGAGCAGTTCTTC.

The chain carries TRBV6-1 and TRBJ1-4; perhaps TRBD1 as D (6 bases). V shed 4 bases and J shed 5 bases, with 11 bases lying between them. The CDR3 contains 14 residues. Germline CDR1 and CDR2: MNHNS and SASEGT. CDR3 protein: CASSGRTANEKLFF. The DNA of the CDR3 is TGTGCCAGCAGTGGTAGGACAGCAAATGAAAAACTGTTTTTT.

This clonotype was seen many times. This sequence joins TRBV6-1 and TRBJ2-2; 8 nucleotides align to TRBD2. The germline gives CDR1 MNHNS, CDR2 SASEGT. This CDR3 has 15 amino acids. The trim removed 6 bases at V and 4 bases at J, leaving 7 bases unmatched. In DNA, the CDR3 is TGTGCCAGCAGCTCGAAGGCGGGGGGCACCGGGGAGCTGTTTTTT. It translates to CASSSKAGGTGELFF.

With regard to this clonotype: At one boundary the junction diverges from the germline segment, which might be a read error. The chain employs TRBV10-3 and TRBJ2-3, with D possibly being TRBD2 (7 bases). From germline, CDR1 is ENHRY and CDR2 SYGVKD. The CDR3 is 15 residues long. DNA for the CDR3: TGTGCCGGGGGGAGGGGGGGCGGTGACACAGATACGCAGTATTTC. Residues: CAGGRGGGDTDTQYF.

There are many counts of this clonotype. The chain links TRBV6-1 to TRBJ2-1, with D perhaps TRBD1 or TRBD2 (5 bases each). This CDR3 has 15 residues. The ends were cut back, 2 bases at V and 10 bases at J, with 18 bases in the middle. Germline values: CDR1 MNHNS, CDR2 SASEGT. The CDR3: CASSERGTGAYEQFF. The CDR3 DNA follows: TGTGCCAGCAGTGAAAGGGGAACCGGGGCCTACGAGCAGTTCTTC.

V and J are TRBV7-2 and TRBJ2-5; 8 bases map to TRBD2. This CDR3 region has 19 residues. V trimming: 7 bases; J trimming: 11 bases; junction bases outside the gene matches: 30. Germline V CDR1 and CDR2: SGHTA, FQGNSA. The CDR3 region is CASTNSAGLGGGHRDTQYF. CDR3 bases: TGTGCCAGCACCAACTCGGCGGGACTAGGGGGAGGGCACAGAGATACGCAGTACTTC.

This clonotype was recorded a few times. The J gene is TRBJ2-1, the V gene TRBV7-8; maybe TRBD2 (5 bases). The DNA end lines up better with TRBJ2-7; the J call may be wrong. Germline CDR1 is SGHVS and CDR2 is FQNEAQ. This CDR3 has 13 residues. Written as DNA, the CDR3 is TGTGCCAGCAGAAAGAGTGTGAGCGGCGAGCAGTACTTC. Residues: CASRKSVSGEQYF.

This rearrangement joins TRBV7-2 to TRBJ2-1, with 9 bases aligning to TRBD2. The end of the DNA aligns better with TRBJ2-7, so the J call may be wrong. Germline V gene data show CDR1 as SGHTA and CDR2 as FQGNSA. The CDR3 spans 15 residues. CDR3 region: CASSLSSGDHNEQYF. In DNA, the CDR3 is TGTGCCAGCAGCTTATCTAGCGGGGACCACAATGAGCAGTACTTC.

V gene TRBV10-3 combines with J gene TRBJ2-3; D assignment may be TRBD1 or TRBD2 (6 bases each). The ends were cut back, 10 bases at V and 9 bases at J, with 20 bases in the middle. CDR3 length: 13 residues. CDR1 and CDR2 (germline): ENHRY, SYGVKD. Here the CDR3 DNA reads TGTGCCACGATAATGGGGGGCAAAAACACGCAGTATTTT. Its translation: CATIMGGKNTQYF.

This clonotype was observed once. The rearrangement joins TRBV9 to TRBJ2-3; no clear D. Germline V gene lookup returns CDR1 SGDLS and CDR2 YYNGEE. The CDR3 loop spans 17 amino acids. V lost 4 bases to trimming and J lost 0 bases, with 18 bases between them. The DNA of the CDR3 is TGTGCCAGCAGCCCTCGTTTCGGAACCTCTAGCACAGATACGCAGTATTTT. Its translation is CASSPRFGTSSTDTQYF.

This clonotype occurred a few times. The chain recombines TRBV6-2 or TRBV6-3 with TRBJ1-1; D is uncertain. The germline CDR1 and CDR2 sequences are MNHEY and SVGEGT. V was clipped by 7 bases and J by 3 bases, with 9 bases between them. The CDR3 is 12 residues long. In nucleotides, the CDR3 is TGTGCCAGCACAGGCCCATACACTGAAGCTTTCTTT. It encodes CASTGPYTEAFF.

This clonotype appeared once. The CDR3 bases are TGTGCCAGCATATCGGGTATCCAAGAGACCCAGTTCTTC. As protein: CASISGIQETQFF. V and J are TRBV11-3 and TRBJ2-1; D gene unclear. The V end lost 7 bases, the J end lost 13 bases, and 20 bases lay between the germline ends. The CDR3 has 13 residues. Germline CDR1 is SGHNT and CDR2 is YENEEA.

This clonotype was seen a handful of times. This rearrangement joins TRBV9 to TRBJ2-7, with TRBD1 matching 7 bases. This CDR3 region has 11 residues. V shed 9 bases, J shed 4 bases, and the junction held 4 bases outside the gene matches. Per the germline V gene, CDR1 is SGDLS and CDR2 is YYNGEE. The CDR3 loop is CATDRDYEQYF. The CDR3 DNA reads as TGTGCCACCGACAGGGATTACGAGCAGTACTTC.

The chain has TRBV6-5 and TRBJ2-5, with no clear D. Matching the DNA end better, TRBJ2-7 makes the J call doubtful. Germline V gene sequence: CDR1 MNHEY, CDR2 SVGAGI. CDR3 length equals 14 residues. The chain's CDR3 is CASSYDGVLDEQYF. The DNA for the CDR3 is TGTGCCAGCAGTTACGATGGGGTCCTAGACGAGCAGTACTTC.

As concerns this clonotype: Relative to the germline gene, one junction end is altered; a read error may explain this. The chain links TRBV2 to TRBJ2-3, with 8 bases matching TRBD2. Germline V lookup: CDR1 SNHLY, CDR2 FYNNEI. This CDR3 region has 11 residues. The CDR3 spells CASTSGLEVSF. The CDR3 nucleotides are TGTGCCAGCACCTCGGGACTAGAGGTATCTTTT.

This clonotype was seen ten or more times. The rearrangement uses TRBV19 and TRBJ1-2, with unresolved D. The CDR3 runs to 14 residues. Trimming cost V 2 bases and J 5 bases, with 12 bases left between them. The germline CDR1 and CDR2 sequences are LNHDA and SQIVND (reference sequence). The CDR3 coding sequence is TGTGCCAGTAGTATAAAAGGACGCGGGTATGGCTACACCTTC. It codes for CASSIKGRGYGYTF. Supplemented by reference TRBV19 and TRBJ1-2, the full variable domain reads DGGITQSPKYLFRKEGQNVTLSCEQNLNHDAMYWYRQDPGQGLRLIYYSQIVNDFQKGDIAEGYSVSREKKESFPLTVTSAQKNPTAFYLCASSIKGRGYGYTFGSGTRLTVV.

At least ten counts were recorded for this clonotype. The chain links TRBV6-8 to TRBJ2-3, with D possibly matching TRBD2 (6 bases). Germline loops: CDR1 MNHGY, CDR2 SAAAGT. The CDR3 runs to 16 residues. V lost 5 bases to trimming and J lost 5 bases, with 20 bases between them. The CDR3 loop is CASSAPLRDLGDTQYF. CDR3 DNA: TGTGCCAGCAGTGCCCCTCTAAGGGACTTGGGAGATACGCAGTATTTT.

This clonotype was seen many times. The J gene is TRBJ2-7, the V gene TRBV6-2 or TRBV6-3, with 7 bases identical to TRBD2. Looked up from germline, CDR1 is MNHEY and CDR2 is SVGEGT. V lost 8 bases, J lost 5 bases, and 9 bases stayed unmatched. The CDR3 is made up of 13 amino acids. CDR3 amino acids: CASREAGRNEQYF. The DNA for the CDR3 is TGTGCCAGCCGGGAAGCGGGAAGGAACGAGCAGTACTTC.

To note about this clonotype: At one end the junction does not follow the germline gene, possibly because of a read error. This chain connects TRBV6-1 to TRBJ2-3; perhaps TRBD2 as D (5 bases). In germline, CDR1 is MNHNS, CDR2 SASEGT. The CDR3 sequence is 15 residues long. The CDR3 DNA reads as TGTGGCAGCGTACCGGGGAGCGGAGACATCAATACTCAGTACTTT. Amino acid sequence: CGSVPGSGDINTQYF.

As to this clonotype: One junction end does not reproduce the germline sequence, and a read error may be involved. The chain's CDR3 is CASSLTSKDIQYF. As DNA, the CDR3 is TGTGCCAGCAGCCTTACAAGCAAAGATATTCAGTATTTC. The chain is built from TRBV27 and TRBJ2-3; D gene unclear. This CDR3 contains 13 residues. Germline V gene lookup returns CDR1 MNHEY and CDR2 SMNVEV (reference sequence).

The CDR3 loop is CASSVGERKTQFF. In DNA form, the CDR3 reads TGTGCCAGCAGTGTGGGGGAAAGGAAGACCCAGTTCTTC. The chain uses TRBV6-1 and TRBJ2-1, with D perhaps being TRBD1 or TRBD2 (5 bases each). The germline V and J ends were trimmed by 4 bases and 13 bases, with 17 bases remaining between them. CDR3 size: 13 residues. CDR1 MNHNS and CDR2 SASEGT come from the germline V gene.

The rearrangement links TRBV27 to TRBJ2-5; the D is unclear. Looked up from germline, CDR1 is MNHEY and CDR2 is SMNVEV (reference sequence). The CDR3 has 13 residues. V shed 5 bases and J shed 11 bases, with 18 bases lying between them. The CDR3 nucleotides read TGTGCCAGCAGTCCAATTGCCACAGACACTCAGTACTTC. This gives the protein CASSPIATDTQYF.

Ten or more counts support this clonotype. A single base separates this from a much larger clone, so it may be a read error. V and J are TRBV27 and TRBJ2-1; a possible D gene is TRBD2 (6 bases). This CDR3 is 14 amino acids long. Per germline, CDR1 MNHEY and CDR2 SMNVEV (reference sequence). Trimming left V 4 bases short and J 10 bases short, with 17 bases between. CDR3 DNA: TGTGCCAGCAGTTCCGGGACTTACCCCTACGAGCAGTTCTTC. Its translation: CASSSGTYPYEQFF.

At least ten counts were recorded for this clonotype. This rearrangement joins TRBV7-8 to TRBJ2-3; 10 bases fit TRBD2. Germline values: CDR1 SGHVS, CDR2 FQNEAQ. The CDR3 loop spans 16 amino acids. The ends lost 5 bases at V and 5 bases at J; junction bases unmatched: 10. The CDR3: CASSPGLAGVGDTQYF. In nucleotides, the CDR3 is TGTGCCAGCAGCCCAGGGCTAGCGGGAGTAGGAGATACGCAGTATTTT.

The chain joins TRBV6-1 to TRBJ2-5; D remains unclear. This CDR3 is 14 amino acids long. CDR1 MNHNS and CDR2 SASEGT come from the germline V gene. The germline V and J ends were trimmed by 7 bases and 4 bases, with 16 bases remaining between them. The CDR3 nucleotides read TGTGCCAGCACCCCCTCCTTGAGCGCAGAGACCCAGTACTTC. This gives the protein CASTPSLSAETQYF.